This note documents a single TCR beta chain sequence. Antigen specificity is unknown. The study enrolled healthy HIV-negative adults without recent acute infections or vaccinations as donors. The data derive from a study of shared clonotypes between healthy human individuals. Across the whole study: There were three CD4 naive, three CD4 memory, two CD8 naive and one CD8 memory plates per donor.

Study observations and caveats: Memory subsets had estimated richness that was generally smaller than that of naive subsets. Clonotypes that were shared across several donors made up about 5.1% of naive CD4 clonotypes.

Germline loops: CDR1 ENHRY, CDR2 SYGVKD. There are 11 residues in the CDR3. V lost 8 bases, J lost 4 bases, and 8 bases lay in between. Some clones are missing from TCRdb's copy, which holds only in-frame ones; the method was immunoSEQ multiplex PCR. The sample carries 950,000 to 1,300,000 clones, around 76% recorded once. The specimen was memory CD4+ T cells sorted from blood. Regarding subset: CD45RA-negative fraction. This TCR came from a man between 18 and 29 years old in good health. The V call is TRBV10-3, the J call TRBJ1-2; D might be TRBD1 (6 bases). CDR3 protein: CAIGQSYGYTF. The CDR3 DNA reads TGTGCCATCGGACAGAGCTATGGCTACACCTTC.